The following is a TCR beta chain sequence with its context. These data originate in a study of blood T cell repertoires in COVID-19. Per the study methods: Reference gene primer amplification gave nucleated cell count estimates. Generated by immunoSEQ multiplex PCR, the TCRdb table keeps only in-frame clones and is missing some. V and J calls and clone size are those listed in that table; D and trimming were worked out from the DNA. In the table there are 300,000 to 400,000 clones, about 90% of which are singletons. Per the germline V gene, CDR1 is SEHNR and CDR2 is FQNEAQ (reference sequence). The CDR3 is 16 residues long. V gave up 1 base and J gave up 0 bases, with 11 bases separating them.

Material for sequencing was peripheral blood. This chain uses TRBV7-9 with TRBJ2-3; D perhaps matches TRBD2 (6 bases). This clonotype originated in a woman younger than 30 who had recovered from COVID-19. CDR3 residues: CASSLGTSRSTDTQYF. In DNA form, the CDR3 reads TGTGCCAGCAGCTTAGGAACTAGCAGAAGCACAGATACGCAGTATTTT.